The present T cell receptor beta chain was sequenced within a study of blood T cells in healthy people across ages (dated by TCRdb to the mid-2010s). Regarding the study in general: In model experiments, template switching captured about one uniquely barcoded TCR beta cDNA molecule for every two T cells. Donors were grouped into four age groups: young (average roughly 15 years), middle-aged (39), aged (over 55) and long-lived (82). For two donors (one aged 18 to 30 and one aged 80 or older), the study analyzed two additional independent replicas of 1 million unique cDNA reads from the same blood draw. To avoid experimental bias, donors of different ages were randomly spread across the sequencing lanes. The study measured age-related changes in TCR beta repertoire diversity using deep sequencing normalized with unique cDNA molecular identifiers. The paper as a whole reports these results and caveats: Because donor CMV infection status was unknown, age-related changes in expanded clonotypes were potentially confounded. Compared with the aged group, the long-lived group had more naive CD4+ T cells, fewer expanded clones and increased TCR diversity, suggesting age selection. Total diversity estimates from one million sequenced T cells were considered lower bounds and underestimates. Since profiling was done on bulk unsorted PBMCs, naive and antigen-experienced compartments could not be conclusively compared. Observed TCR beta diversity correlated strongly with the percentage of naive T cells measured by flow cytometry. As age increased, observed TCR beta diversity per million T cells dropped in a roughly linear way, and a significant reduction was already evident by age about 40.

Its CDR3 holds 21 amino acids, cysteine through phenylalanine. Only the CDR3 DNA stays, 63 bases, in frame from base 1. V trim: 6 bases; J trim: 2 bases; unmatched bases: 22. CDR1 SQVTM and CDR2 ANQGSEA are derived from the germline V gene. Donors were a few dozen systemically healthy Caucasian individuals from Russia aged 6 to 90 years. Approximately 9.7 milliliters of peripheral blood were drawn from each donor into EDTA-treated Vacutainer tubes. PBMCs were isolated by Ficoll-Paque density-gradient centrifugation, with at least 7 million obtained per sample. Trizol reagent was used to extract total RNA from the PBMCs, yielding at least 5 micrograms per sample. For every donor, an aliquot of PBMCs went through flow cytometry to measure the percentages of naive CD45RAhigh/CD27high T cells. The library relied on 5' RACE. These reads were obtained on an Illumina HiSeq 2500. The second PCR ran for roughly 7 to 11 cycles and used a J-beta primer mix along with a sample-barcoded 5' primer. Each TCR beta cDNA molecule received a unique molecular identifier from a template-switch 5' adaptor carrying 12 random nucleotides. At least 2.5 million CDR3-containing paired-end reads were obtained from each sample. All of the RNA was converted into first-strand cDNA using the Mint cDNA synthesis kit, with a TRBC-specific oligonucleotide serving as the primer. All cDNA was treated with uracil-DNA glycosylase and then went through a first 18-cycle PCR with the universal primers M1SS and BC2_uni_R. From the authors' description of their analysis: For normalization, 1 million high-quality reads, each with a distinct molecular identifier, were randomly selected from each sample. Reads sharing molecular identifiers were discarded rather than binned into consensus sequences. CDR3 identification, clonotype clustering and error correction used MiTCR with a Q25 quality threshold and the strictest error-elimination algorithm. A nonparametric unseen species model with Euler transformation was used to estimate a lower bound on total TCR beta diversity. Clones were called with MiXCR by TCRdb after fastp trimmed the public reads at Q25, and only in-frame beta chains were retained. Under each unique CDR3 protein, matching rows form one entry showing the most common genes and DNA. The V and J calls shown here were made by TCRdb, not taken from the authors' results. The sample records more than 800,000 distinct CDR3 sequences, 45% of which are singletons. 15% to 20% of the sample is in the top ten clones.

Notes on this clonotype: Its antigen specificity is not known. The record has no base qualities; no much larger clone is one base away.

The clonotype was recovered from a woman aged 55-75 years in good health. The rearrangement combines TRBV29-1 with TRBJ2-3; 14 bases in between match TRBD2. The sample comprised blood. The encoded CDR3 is CSVVNLKGTSGSRIHTDTQYF. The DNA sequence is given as TGCAGCGTGGTCAACTTAAAAGGGACTAGCGGGAGCCGAATACACACAGATACGCAGTATTTT.